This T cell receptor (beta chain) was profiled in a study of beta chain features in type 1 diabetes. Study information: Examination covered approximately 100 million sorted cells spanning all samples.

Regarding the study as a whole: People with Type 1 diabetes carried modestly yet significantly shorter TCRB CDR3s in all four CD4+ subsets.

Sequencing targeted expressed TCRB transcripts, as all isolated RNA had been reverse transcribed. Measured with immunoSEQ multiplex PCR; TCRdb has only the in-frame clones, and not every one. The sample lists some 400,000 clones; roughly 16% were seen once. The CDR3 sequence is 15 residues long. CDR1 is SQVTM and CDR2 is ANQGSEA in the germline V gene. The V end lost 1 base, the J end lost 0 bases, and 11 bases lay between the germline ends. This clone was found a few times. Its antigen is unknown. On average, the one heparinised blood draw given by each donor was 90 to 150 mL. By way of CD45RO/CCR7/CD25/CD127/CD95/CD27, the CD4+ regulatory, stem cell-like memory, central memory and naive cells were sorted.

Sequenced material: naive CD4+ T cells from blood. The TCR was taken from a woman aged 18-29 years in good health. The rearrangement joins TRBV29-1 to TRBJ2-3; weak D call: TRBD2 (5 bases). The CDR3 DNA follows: TGCAGCGTTGAAGTGAGGGCGACCAGCACAGATACGCAGTATTTT. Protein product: CSVEVRATSTDTQYF.